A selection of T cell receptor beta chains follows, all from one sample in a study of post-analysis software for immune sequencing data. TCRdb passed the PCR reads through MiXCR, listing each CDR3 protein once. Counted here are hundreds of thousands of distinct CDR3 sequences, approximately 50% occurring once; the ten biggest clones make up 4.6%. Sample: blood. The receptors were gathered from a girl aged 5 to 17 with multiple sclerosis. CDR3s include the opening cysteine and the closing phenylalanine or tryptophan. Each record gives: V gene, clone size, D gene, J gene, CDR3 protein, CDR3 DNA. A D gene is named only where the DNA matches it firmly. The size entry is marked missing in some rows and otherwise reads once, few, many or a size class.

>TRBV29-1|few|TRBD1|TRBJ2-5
CSVLLGTGGETQYF
TGCAGCGTCCTCCTCGGGACAGGGGGCGAGACCCAGTACTTC
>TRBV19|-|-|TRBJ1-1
CASSSSGRANTEAFF
TGTGCCAGTAGTTCAAGTGGCAGGGCGAACACTGAAGCTTTCTTT
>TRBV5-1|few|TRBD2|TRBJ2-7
CASSFTAGGPYEQYF
TGCGCCAGCAGCTTCACAGCGGGAGGACCCTACGAGCAGTACTTC
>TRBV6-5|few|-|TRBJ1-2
CASSTQDNWSGYTF
TGTGCCAGCAGTACTCAGGACAACTGGTCCGGCTACACCTTC
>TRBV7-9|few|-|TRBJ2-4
CASSLAQIKNIQYF
TGTGCCAGCAGCTTAGCACAGATCAAAAACATTCAGTACTTC
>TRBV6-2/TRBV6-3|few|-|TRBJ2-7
CASSGLGVYEQYF
TGTGCCAGCAGCGGGCTAGGCGTCTACGAGCAGTACTTC
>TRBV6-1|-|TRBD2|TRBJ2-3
CASSGGTSVGTDTQYF
TGTGCCAGCAGCGGCGGGACTAGCGTAGGCACAGATACGCAGTATTTT
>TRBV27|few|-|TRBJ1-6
CASSLQWWGDYNSPLHF
TGTGCCAGCAGTCTCCAATGGTGGGGAGATTATAATTCACCCCTCCACTTT
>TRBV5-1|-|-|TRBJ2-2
CASSSDSRTGELFF
TGCGCCAGCAGCTCTGACAGTAGGACCGGGGAGCTGTTTTTT
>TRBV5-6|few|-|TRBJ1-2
CASSLADRTGGYTF
TGTGCCAGCAGCTTGGCCGACAGGACTGGGGGCTACACCTTC
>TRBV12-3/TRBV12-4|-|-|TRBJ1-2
CASSLRGVYGYTF
TGTGCCAGCAGTTTGCGGGGGGTTTATGGCTACACCTTC
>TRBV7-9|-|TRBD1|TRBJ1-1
CASSQDRGQGEAFF
TGTGCCAGCAGCCAGGACAGGGGACAGGGTGAAGCTTTCTTT
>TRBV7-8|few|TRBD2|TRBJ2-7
CASTDGLADSYEQYF
TGTGCCAGCACCGATGGACTAGCGGACTCCTACGAGCAGTACTTC
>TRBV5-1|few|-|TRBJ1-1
CASSWSGGRNTEAFF
TGCGCCAGCAGTTGGTCCGGGGGAAGGAACACTGAAGCTTTCTTT
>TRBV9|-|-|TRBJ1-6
CASSVEFPGRNSPLHF
TGTGCCAGCAGCGTAGAGTTCCCAGGAAGAAATTCACCCCTCCACTTT